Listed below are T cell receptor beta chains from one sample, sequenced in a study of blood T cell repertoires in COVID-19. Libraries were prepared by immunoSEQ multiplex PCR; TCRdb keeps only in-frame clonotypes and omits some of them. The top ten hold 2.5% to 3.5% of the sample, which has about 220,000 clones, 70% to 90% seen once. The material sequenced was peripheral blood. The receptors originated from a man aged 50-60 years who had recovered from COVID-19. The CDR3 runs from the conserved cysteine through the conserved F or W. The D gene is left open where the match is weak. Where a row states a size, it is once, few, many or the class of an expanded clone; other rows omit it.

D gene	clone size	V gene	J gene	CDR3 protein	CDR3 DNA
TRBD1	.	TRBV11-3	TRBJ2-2	CASSLGTGVNTGELFF	TGTGCCAGCAGCCTGGGGACAGGGGTGAACACCGGGGAGCTGTTTTTT
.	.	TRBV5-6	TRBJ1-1	CASTLAAGVFNTEAFF	TGTGCCAGCACCCTGGCCGCGGGGGTTTTTAACACTGAAGCTTTCTTT
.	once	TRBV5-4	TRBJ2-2	CASSSKTANTGELFF	TGTGCCAGCAGCTCCAAGACAGCGAACACCGGGGAGCTGTTTTTT
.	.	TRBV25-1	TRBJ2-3	CASSPALGQESTDTQYF	TGTGCCAGCAGTCCCGCTTTGGGGCAGGAAAGCACAGATACGCAGTATTTT
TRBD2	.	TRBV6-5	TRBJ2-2	CASSTAGVNTGELFF	TGTGCCAGCAGTACAGCGGGAGTAAACACCGGGGAGCTGTTTTTT
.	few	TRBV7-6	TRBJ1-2	CASSLVPGQGYGYTF	TGTGCCAGCAGCTTAGTTCCCGGGCAGGGCTATGGCTACACCTTC
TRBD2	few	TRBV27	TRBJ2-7	CASSATSGSSYEQYF	TGTGCCAGCAGTGCCACTAGCGGGAGCTCCTACGAGCAGTACTTC
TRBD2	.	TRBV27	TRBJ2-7	CASRTGAGEVYEQYF	TGTGCCAGTCGAACCGGAGCGGGAGAAGTGTACGAGCAGTACTTC
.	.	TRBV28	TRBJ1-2	CASSTGGFGYTF	TGTGCCAGCAGTACAGGCGGTTTCGGCTACACCTTC
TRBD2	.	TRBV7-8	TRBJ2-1	CASSLGRGAVYNEQFF	TGTGCCAGCAGCTTAGGGCGGGGGGCGGTCTACAATGAGCAGTTCTTC
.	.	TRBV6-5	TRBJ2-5	CASSSGQNQETQYF	TGTGCCAGCAGTTCGGGTCAGAACCAAGAGACCCAGTACTTC
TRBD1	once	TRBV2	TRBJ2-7	CASIKTGGSYEQYF	TGTGCCAGCATCAAAACAGGGGGCTCCTACGAGCAGTACTTC
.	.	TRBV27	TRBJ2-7	CASSLSYEQYF	TGTGCCAGCAGTCTTTCCTACGAGCAGTACTTC
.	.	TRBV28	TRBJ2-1	CASSPTLHNEQFF	TGTGCCAGCAGCCCGACACTTCACAATGAGCAGTTCTTC
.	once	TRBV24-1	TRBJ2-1	CATSALNEQFF	TGTGCCACCAGTGCTCTCAATGAGCAGTTCTTC
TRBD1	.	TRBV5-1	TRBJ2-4	CASSSSGTGGTKNIQYF	TGCGCCAGCAGCTCATCTGGGACAGGGGGGACCAAAAACATTCAGTACTTC
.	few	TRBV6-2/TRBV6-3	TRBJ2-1	CASSQGRNEQFF	TGTGCCAGCAGCCAGGGGAGGAATGAGCAGTTCTTC
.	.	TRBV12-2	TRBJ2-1	CASRGGSSEGEQFF	TGTGCAAGTCGCGGAGGGTCCTCAGAAGGTGAGCAGTTCTTC
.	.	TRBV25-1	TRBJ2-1	CASSDPVGGINEQFF	TGTGCCAGCAGTGACCCCGTGGGGGGAATCAATGAGCAGTTCTTC
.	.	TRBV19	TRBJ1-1	CASSIELGRLDTEAFF	TGTGCCAGTAGTATAGAGCTCGGCAGACTCGACACTGAAGCTTTCTTT
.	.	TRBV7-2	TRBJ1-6	CASSLLGLIGSPLHF	TGTGCCAGCAGCTTACTCGGACTCATAGGTTCACCCCTCCACTTT
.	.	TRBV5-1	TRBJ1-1	CASSLTGWGTEAFF	TGCGCCAGCAGCCTAACAGGGTGGGGCACTGAAGCTTTCTTT
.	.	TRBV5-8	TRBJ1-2	CASSLYLAANYGYTF	TGTGCCAGCAGCTTGTATTTAGCAGCTAACTATGGCTACACCTTC
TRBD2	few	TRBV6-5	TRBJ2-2	CATGGTGELFF	TGTGCCACGGGGGGGACCGGGGAGCTGTTTTTT
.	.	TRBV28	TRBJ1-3	CASSLVRSSGNTIYF	TGTGCCAGCAGTTTAGTACGGAGCTCTGGAAACACCATATATTTT
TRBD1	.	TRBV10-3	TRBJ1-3	CAISLTGTGNTIYF	TGTGCCATCAGTTTGACAGGGACTGGAAACACCATATATTTT
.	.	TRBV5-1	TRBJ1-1	CASSLTPTGGARTEAFF	TGCGCCAGCAGCTTGACACCGACAGGTGGGGCGCGTACTGAAGCTTTCTTT
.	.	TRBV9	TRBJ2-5	CASSVRGETQYF	TGTGCCAGCAGCGTTAGGGGAGAGACCCAGTACTTC
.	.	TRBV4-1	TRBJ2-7	CASSQERIEHYEQYF	TGCGCCAGCAGCCAAGAGAGGATTGAACACTACGAGCAGTACTTC
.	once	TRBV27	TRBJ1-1	CASSSLTGTEAFF	TGTGCCAGCAGTTCATTAACAGGGACTGAAGCTTTCTTT
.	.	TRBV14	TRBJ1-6	CASSPLEPRRNSPLHF	TGTGCCAGCAGCCCCCTGGAGCCCCGTCGTAATTCACCCCTCCACTTT
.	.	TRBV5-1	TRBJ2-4	CASSSSGENIQYF	TGCGCCAGCAGCTCTTCGGGAGAAAACATTCAGTACTTC
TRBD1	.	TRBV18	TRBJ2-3	CASSPDPYRQGGDTQYF	TGTGCCAGCTCACCAGACCCGTACAGACAGGGGGGGGATACGCAGTATTTT
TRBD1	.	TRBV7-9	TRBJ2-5	CASSFQGWDRGETQYF	TGTGCCAGCAGCTTCCAAGGGTGGGACAGGGGTGAGACCCAGTACTTC
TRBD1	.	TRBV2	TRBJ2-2	CASSEGRGRWNTGELFF	TGTGCCAGCAGTGAGGGCAGGGGGCGGTGGAACACCGGGGAGCTGTTTTTT
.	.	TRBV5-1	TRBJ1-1	CASSQIQAFMNTEAFF	TGCGCCAGCAGCCAGATTCAGGCTTTCATGAACACTGAAGCTTTCTTT
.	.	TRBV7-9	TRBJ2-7	CASSHLREMWESSYEQYF	TGTGCCAGCAGCCATCTCCGGGAAATGTGGGAGAGCTCCTACGAGCAGTACTTC
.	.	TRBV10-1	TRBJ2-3	CASSEISYITDTQYF	TGCGCCAGCAGTGAGATAAGCTATATCACAGATACGCAGTATTTT
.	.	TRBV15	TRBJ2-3	CATSRDKAGTDTQYF	TGTGCCACCAGCAGAGACAAAGCGGGCACAGATACGCAGTATTTT
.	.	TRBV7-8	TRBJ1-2	CASSLDRSYGYTF	TGTGCCAGCAGCTTAGATAGATCCTATGGCTACACCTTC
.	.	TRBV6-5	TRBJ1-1	CASSYPGFGGTEAFF	TGTGCCAGCAGTTATCCGGGGTTCGGAGGCACTGAAGCTTTCTTT
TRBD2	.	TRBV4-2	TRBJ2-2	CASSPLRAGAGNTGELFF	TGTGCCAGCAGCCCTTTGAGGGCGGGAGCCGGGAACACCGGGGAGCTGTTTTTT
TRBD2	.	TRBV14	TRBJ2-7	CASSQGGLAGNEQYF	TGTGCCAGCAGCCAAGGCGGACTAGCGGGTAACGAGCAGTACTTC
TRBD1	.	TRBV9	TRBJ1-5	CASSPRQGGPNQPQHF	TGTGCCAGCAGCCCACGACAGGGGGGACCCAATCAGCCCCAGCATTTT
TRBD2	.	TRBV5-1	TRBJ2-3	CASSLRRGLAGGTDTQYF	TGCGCCAGCAGCTTGAGACGCGGGCTAGCGGGAGGAACAGATACGCAGTATTTT
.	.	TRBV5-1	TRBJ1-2	CASSLETGSYGYTF	TGCGCCAGCAGCTTGGAAACAGGGAGCTATGGCTACACCTTC
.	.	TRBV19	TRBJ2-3	CASSIRGSSTDTQYF	TGTGCCAGTAGTATCCGAGGCTCAAGCACAGATACGCAGTATTTT
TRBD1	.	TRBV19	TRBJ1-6	CATHPGQGRSNSPLHF	TGTGCCACCCACCCGGGACAGGGCAGGAGTAATTCACCCCTCCACTTT
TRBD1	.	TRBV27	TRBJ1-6	CASRSPGQVNSPLHF	TGTGCCAGCAGGTCCCCGGGACAGGTTAATTCACCCCTCCACTTT
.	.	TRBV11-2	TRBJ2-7	CASRLTGGRQYF	TGTGCCAGCAGACTGACAGGTGGGCGGCAGTACTTC
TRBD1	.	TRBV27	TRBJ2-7	CASSLTAGGRYEQYF	TGTGCCAGCAGTTTAACGGCAGGGGGTAGGTACGAGCAGTACTTC
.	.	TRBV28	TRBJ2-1	CASSLFLTGSSYNEQFF	TGTGCCAGCAGTTTATTCTTGACGGGAAGCTCCTACAATGAGCAGTTCTTC
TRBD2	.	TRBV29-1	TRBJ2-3	CSVEATSAVTDTQYF	TGCAGCGTTGAGGCCACTAGCGCCGTCACAGATACGCAGTATTTT